The present T cell receptor (beta chain) was sequenced within a study of T-cell memory formation after mild COVID-19. Findings of the study overall: Shrinking CD4+ clones resided mostly in CM and EM, and CD8+ ones in EMRA.

V was clipped by 6 bases and J by 7 bases; unmatched bases: 5. This CDR3 comprises 13 residues. Germline V gene lookup returns CDR1 KGHSH and CDR2 LQKENI. TCRdb re-analysed the 5' RACE reads in MiXCR, keeping a single row per CDR3 protein. The repertoire has around 200,000 distinct CDR3 sequences, roughly 18% of them found once; the top ten carry under 4.5%. In the case of this clonotype: The antigen is not known.

The origin of this receptor is a man between 18 and 29 years old who had mild COVID-19 (a few samples of this study predate the infection). Cell type and time point are not known. The sequencing input was PBMCs or a T cell subset sorted from them (not recorded which). The chain carries TRBV18 and TRBJ1-5; 8 nucleotides match TRBD1. The CDR3 protein is CASSPTGVQPQHF. The CDR3 nucleotides read TGTGCCAGCTCCCCGACAGGGGTCCAGCCCCAGCATTTT.